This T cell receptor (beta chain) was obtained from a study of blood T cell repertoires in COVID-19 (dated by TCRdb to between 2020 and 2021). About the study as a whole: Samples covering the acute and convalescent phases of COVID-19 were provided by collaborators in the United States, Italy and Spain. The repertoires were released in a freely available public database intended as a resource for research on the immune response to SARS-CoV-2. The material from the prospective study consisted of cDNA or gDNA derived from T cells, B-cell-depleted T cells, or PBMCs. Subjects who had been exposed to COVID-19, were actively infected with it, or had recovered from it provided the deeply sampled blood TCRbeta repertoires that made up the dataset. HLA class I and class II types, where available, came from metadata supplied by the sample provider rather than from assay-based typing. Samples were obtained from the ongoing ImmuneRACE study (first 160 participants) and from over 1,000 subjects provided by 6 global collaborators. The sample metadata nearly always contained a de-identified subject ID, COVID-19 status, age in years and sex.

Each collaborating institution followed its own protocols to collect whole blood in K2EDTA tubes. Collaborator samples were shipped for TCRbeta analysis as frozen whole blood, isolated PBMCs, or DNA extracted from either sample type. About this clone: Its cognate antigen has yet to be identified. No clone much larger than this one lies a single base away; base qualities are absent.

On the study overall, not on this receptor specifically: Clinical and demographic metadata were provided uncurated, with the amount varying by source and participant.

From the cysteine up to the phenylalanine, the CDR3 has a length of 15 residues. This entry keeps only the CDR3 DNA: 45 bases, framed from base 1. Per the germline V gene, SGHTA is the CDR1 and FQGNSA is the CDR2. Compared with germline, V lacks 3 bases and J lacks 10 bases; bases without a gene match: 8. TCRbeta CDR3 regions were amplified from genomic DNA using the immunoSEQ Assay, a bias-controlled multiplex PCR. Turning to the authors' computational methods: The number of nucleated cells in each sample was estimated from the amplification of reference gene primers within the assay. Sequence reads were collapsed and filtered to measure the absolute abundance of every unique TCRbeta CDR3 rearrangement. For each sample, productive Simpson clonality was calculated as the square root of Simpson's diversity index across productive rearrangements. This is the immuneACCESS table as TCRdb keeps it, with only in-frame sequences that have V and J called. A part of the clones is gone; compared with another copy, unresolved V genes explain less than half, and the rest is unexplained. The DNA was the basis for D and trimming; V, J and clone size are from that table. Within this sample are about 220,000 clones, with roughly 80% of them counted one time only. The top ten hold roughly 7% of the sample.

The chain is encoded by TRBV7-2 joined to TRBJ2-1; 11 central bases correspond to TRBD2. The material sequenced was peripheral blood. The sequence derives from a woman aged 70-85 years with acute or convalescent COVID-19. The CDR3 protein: CASSFPLAGGDEQFF. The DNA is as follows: TGTGCCAGCAGCTTCCCCCTAGCGGGGGGAGACGAGCAGTTCTTC. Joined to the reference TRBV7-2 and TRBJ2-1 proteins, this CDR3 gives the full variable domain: GAGVSQSPSNKVTEKGKDVELRCDPISGHTALYWYRQSLGQGLEFLIYFQGNSAPDKSGLPSDRFSAERTGGSVSTLTIQRTQQEDSAVYLCASSFPLAGGDEQFFGPGTRLTVL.